These 10 T cell receptor beta chains came from one sample sequenced in a study of regulatory T cells in long-lasting Graves disease. According to the study, TCR beta libraries were built with iRepertoire HTBI primers and CDR3-region Arm-PCR. TCRdb re-called the multiplex PCR reads through MiXCR, storing one row per CDR3 protein. The profile shows 400,000 to 500,000 distinct CDR3 sequences, roughly 15% of them singletons. The time point is: newly diagnosed GD, antithyroid drugs for less than 3 months. With RNA extracted from PBMCs as input, the TCR library was made. This sample was also put to use in a study of T cells in Graves' hyperthyroidism and ophthalmopathy.

The sample here was peripheral blood mononuclear cells (PBMCs), taken at new diagnosis, from a patient treated with antithyroid drugs. The receptor source for this set is a woman aged 45-59 years with Graves disease.

The V gene is TRBV6-1, the J gene TRBJ2-5, with 11 bases matching TRBD2. The J call may be incorrect, as the DNA end agrees better with TRBJ2-1. This CDR3 contains 17 residues. The germline gives CDR1 MNHNS, CDR2 SASEGT. As DNA, the CDR3 is TGTGCCAGCAGTGAGGCTAGCGGGGGGAACCTCTACAATGAGCAGTTCTTC. Amino acids: CASSEASGGNLYNEQFF.

This clonotype was seen more than once but under ten times. V gene TRBV28 combines with J gene TRBJ1-2; 7 bases align to TRBD1. The V gene's germline CDR1 is MDHEN and CDR2 SYDVKM. CDR3 length: 14 residues. Unmatched junction bases numbered 12, after V lost 8 bases and J lost 6 bases. CDR3 sequence (DNA): TGTGCCAGCCTCACCCGACAGGGACGAGATGGCTACACCTTC. Encoded protein: CASLTRQGRDGYTF.

In its sample, this clonotype was seen a few times. The rearrangement joins TRBV3-1 to TRBJ2-5; 8 positions agree with TRBD2. CDR1 is LGHDT, CDR2 YNNKEL, per germline (reference sequence). Unmatched junction bases numbered 11, after V lost 0 bases and J lost 2 bases. The CDR3 is 18 amino acids. The CDR3 spells CASSQEGLTGGRQETQYF. In DNA form, the CDR3 reads TGTGCCAGCAGCCAAGAAGGGCTTACGGGAGGGCGACAAGAGACCCAGTACTTC.

About this clonotype itself: This likely stems from a read error, as it lies one base from a far larger clone. The rearrangement links TRBV5-5 to TRBJ2-5; 7 bases align to TRBD2. V lost 6 bases and J lost 1; bases outside the gene matches: 12. CDR3 length: 16 residues. The germline gives CDR1 SGHKS, CDR2 YYEKEE (reference sequence). The DNA for the CDR3 is TGTGCCAGCAACGCCCTACTAACGGGAGGCCAAGAGACCCAGTACTTC. As protein: CASNALLTGGQETQYF.

This clonotype has only a few counts. V gene TRBV29-1 combines with J gene TRBJ2-1; perhaps TRBD1 as D (5 bases). Germline V gives CDR1 SQVTM, CDR2 ANQGSEA. V was cut by 4 bases and J by 2 bases, with 15 bases left in between. The CDR3 is 15 residues long. CDR3 DNA: TGCAGCGTTGGGAGACAGCTTTCAACCTACAATGAGCAGTTCTTC. Its translation is CSVGRQLSTYNEQFF.

In its sample, this clonotype was seen many times. The chain has TRBV7-3 and TRBJ2-2; D not resolved. V was shortened by 5 bases and J by 2 bases, with 15 bases between the two germline ends. Germline CDR1 and CDR2: SGHTA and FQGTGA. The CDR3 consists of 16 residues. The CDR3 coding sequence is TGTGCCAGCAGCCTGGCCCGTATACTTAACACCGGGGAGCTGTTTTTT. Protein product: CASSLARILNTGELFF.

This clonotype has more than one count but fewer than ten. This chain joins TRBV28 and TRBJ1-5; tentative D call: TRBD1 (6 bases). V was pared by 1 base and J by 2 bases, with 12 bases between. This CDR3 is built from 16 residues. From germline, CDR1 is MDHEN and CDR2 SYDVKM. This CDR3 reads CASSLLGARGNQPQHF. CDR3 nucleotide sequence: TGTGCCAGCAGTTTATTGGGGGCTCGGGGCAATCAGCCCCAGCATTTT.

This clonotype was counted ten times or more. This rearrangement joins TRBV3-1 to TRBJ1-5; D gene ambiguous. Trimming stripped 1 base from V and 7 bases from J, with 5 bases between. CDR3 length: 12 amino acids. Germline CDR1 is LGHDT and CDR2 is YNNKEL (reference sequence). CDR3 region: CASSQVQQPQHF. The CDR3 DNA sequence: TGTGCCAGCAGCCAAGTACAGCAGCCCCAGCATTTT.

This clonotype was observed at least ten times. The DNA of the CDR3 is TGTGCCAACCCCGGGACTAGCGGGAGTAGGGTCCAAGAGACCCAGTACTTC. Protein product: CANPGTSGSRVQETQYF. The chain recombines TRBV6-2 or TRBV6-3 with TRBJ2-5; 14 bases match TRBD2. With V trimmed by 10 bases and J by 1 base, 11 bases remained unmatched. CDR1 is MNHEY and CDR2 is SVGEGT in the germline V gene. The CDR3 has 17 amino acids.

A remark on this clonotype: Because the CDR3's place on the DNA is in doubt, the DNA is left out and the CDR3 is given as listed by TCRdb. The genes are TRBV6-2 or TRBV6-3 and TRBJ2-3. The CDR3 is 14 residues long, counting both termini. The germline gives CDR1 MNHEY, CDR2 SVGEGT. The CDR3: CASSFLESTDTQYF.